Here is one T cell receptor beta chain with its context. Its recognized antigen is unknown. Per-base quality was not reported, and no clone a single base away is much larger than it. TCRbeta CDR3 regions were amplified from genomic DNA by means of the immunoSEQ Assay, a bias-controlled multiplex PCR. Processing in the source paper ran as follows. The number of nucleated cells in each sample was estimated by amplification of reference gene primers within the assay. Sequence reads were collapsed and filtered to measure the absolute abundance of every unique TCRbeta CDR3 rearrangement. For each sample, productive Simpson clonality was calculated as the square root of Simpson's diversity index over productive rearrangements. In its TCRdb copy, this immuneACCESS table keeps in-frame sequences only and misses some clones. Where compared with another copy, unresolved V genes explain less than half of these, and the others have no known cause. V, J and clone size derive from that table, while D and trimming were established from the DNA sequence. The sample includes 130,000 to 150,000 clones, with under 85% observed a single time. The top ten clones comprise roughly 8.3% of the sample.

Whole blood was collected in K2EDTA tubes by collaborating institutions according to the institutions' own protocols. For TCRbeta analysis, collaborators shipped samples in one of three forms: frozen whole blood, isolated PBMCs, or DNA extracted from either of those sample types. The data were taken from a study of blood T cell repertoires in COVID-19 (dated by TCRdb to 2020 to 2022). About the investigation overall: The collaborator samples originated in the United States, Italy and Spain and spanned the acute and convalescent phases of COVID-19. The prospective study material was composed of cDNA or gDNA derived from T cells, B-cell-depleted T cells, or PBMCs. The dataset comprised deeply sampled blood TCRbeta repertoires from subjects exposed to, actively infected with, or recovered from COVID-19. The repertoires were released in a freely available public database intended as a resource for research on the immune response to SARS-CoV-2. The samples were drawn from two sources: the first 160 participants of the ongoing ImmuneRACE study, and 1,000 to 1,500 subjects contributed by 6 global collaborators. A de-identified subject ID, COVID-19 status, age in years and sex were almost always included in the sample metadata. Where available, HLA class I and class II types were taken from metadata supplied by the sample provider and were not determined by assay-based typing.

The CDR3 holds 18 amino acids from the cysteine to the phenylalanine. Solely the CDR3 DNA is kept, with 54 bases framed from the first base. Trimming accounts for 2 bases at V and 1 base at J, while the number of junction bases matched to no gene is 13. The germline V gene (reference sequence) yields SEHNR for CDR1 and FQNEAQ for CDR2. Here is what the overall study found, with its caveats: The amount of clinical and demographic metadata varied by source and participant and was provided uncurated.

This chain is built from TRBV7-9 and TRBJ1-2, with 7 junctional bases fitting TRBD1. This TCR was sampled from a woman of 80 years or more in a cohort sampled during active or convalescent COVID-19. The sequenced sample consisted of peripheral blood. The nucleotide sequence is TGTGCCAGCAGCTTACCCCCGGTGGGGCAGGGGGATAACTATGGCTACACCTTC. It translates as CASSLPPVGQGDNYGYTF.